One sample yielded the 28 T cell receptor beta chains listed below, sequenced in a study of blood T cell repertoires in COVID-19. Some clones are missing from TCRdb's copy, which holds only in-frame ones; the method was immunoSEQ multiplex PCR. The table has 150,000 to 200,000 clones, more than 75% seen once. Sequencing was carried out using PBMCs or T cells enriched from blood (not recorded which). These receptors were collected from a human donor with acute COVID-19. The donor label of this sample is uncertain.

The chain is built from TRBV4-1 and TRBJ1-6; a weak D match, TRBD1 (5 bases). The germline V gene has CDR1 MGHRA and CDR2 YSYEKL. The CDR3 sequence is 16 residues long. V lost 7 bases, J lost 3 bases, and 16 bases lay in between. The CDR3 sequence: CASTRPTADYNSPLHF. The DNA for the CDR3 is TGCGCCAGCACCCGCCCGACAGCCGACTATAATTCACCCCTCCACTTT.

The chain links TRBV5-6 to TRBJ2-6; 9 bases align to TRBD1. The V segment lost 3 bases and the J segment 0 bases; nucleotides outside the gene matches: 7. CDR1 SGHDT and CDR2 YYEEEE come from the germline V gene. The CDR3 has 18 residues. The CDR3 region has the DNA TGTGCCAGCAGCTGGGGGACAGGGAGCTACTCTGGGGCCAACGTCCTGACTTTC. Translating gives CASSWGTGSYSGANVLTF. The whole variable domain, filled in from reference TRBV5-6 and TRBJ2-6, reads DAGVTQSPTHLIKTRGQQVTLRCSPKSGHDTVSWYQQALGQGPQFIFQYYEEEERQRGNFPDRFSGHQFPNYSSELNVNALLLGDSALYLCASSWGTGSYSGANVLTFGAGSRLTVL.

This chain joins TRBV14 and TRBJ1-1; D possibly corresponds to TRBD1 (5 bases). CDR3 size: 17 residues. Trimming took 0 bases from V and 7 from J, leaving 21 bases between them. From germline, CDR1 is SGHDN and CDR2 FVKESK. In nucleotides, the CDR3 is TGTGCCAGCAGCCAAGAAGGCAGGGTGGGAAAGGAACTTGAAGCTTTCTTT. It translates to CASSQEGRVGKELEAFF.

V usage is TRBV5-1 and J usage is TRBJ2-1; 7 bases match TRBD2. The length of the CDR3 is 14 residues. Germline V gene sequence: CDR1 SGHRS, CDR2 YFSETQ. J gave up 12 bases and V 0 bases, and 9 bases lay outside the gene matches. The CDR3: CASSLGSSGDRQFF. CDR3 DNA sequence: TGCGCCAGCAGCTTGGGGTCTAGCGGCGACCGGCAGTTCTTC.

V gene TRBV7-9 combines with J gene TRBJ2-5, with 7 nucleotides matching TRBD2. Germline-derived CDR1 and CDR2 are SEHNR and FQNEAQ (reference sequence). Trimming at V came to 2 bases and at J to 9 bases, leaving 9 bases not matched to a gene. This CDR3 spans 14 amino acids. The CDR3 is CASSLNGRGRAQYF. CDR3 coding DNA: TGTGCCAGCAGCTTAAATGGGCGGGGGAGGGCCCAGTACTTC.

J is TRBJ2-1 and V is TRBV5-1; D is uncertain. The germline CDR1 and CDR2 sequences are SGHRS and YFSETQ. This CDR3 is 16 amino acids long. Trimming removed 0 bases at V and 3 bases at J, with 13 bases between. CDR3 residues: CASSLAQLSLYNEQFF. CDR3 DNA: TGCGCCAGCAGCTTGGCGCAACTGAGTCTCTACAATGAGCAGTTCTTC. Complete variable domain (other parts from reference TRBV5-1 and TRBJ2-1): KAGVTQTPRYLIKTRGQQVTLSCSPISGHRSVSWYQQTPGQGLQFLFEYFSETQRNKGNFPGRFSGRQFSNSRSEMNVSTLELGDSALYLCASSLAQLSLYNEQFFGPGTRLTVL.

The V and J genes are TRBV30 and TRBJ1-1; 7 nucleotides align to TRBD1. CDR1 and CDR2 (germline): GTSNPN, SVGIG (reference sequence). The length of the CDR3 is 15 residues. Trimming took 2 bases from V and 5 from J; bases not matched to a gene: 11. CDR3 protein: CAWSPNRGLVTEAFF. The CDR3 coding sequence is TGTGCCTGGAGTCCCAACAGGGGATTGGTGACTGAAGCTTTCTTT.

The chain couples TRBV7-2 to TRBJ2-2; a possible D gene is TRBD2 (5 bases). The V end was cut by 1 base, the J end by 0 bases, with 9 bases between. This CDR3 region has 16 residues. In germline, CDR1 is SGHTA, CDR2 FQGNSA. As DNA, the CDR3 is TGTGCCAGCAGCTTAGAACCCGGGGCGAACACCGGGGAGCTGTTTTTT. It specifies CASSLEPGANTGELFF.

This rearrangement joins TRBV5-1 to TRBJ2-7; TRBD1 aligns across 9 bases. CDR1 and CDR2 from the germline V gene are SGHRS and YFSETQ. V dropped 4 bases and J dropped 3; count of bases not matched to a gene: 14. The CDR3 runs 17 residues. The DNA of the CDR3 is TGCGCCAGCAGCACCACAACCGGGACAGGGCGGAACTACGAGCAGTACTTC. Amino acids: CASSTTTGTGRNYEQYF. The full variable domain, in which reference TRBV5-1 and TRBJ2-7 provide the parts outside the CDR3, is KAGVTQTPRYLIKTRGQQVTLSCSPISGHRSVSWYQQTPGQGLQFLFEYFSETQRNKGNFPGRFSGRQFSNSRSEMNVSTLELGDSALYLCASSTTTGTGRNYEQYFGPGTRLTVT.

This clone was observed a few times. V and J are TRBV7-2 and TRBJ2-1; 8 bases agree with TRBD2. CDR1 and CDR2 (germline): SGHTA, FQGNSA. V lost 2 bases and J lost 4; bases outside the gene matches: 16. The CDR3 covers 19 residues. The CDR3 sequence is CASSLFLAGGSRAYNEQFF. In DNA, the CDR3 is TGTGCCAGCAGCTTATTCCTCGCGGGGGGTTCCCGGGCATACAATGAGCAGTTCTTC.

This chain connects TRBV30 to TRBJ2-3, with 14 bases aligning to TRBD2. This CDR3 contains 16 residues. From germline, CDR1 is GTSNPN and CDR2 SVGIG (reference sequence). Trimming removed 2 bases from V and 6 bases from J; junction bases left unmatched: 7. The CDR3 DNA reads TGTGCCTGGAGTAACCCGGGACTAGCGGGGGTGGATACGCAGTATTTT. As protein: CAWSNPGLAGVDTQYF.

This rearrangement joins TRBV5-1 to TRBJ2-1; D unclear. Germline loops: CDR1 SGHRS, CDR2 YFSETQ. The V and J ends lost 4 bases and 10 bases respectively, with 12 bases between them. This CDR3 spans 12 amino acids. The CDR3 sequence is CASSLGWREQFF. The DNA for the CDR3 is TGCGCCAGCAGCCTGGGGTGGCGGGAGCAGTTCTTC.

V usage is TRBV3-1 (or the pseudogene TRBV3-2) and J usage is TRBJ2-5; D gene uncertain. V was cut by 1 base and J by 5 bases, with 5 bases left in between. The germline gives CDR1 LGHDT, CDR2 YNNKEL (reference sequence). This CDR3 is 12 amino acids long. For the CDR3, the DNA is TGTGCCAGCAGCCAAGGTCCGGAGACCCAGTACTTC. Its translation: CASSQGPETQYF.

This rearrangement joins TRBV6-5 to TRBJ1-6, with a weak D call TRBD1 (5 bases). This CDR3 spans 13 amino acids. V was shortened by 6 bases and J by 7 bases, with 10 bases between the two germline ends. CDR1 and CDR2 (germline): MNHEY, SVGAGI. The CDR3 nucleotides read TGTGCCAGCAGATTACAGGAAAATTCACCCCTCCACTTT. Its translation is CASRLQENSPLHF.

The chain uses TRBV4-1 and TRBJ1-6, with 8 bases that match TRBD1. V trimming: 1 base; J trimming: 7 bases; junction bases outside the gene matches: 6. In germline, CDR1 is MGHRA, CDR2 YSYEKL. The CDR3 contains 16 residues. The DNA for the CDR3 is TGCGCCAGCAGCCAAGCCCAGGGGGCACGGAATTCACCCCTCCACTTT. It codes for CASSQAQGARNSPLHF.

The chain uses TRBV11-2 and TRBJ2-3, with 8 bases aligning to TRBD2. The V gene's germline CDR1 is SGHAT and CDR2 FQNNGV. V trimming: 0 bases; J trimming: 2 bases; junction bases outside the gene matches: 4. The CDR3 has 16 amino acids. The CDR3 DNA is TGTGCCAGCAGCTTAGATCAAGCGGGGGCCACAGATACGCAGTATTTT. This gives the protein CASSLDQAGATDTQYF.

The J gene is TRBJ1-2, the V gene TRBV3-1 (or the pseudogene TRBV3-2); D perhaps matches TRBD1 (6 bases). V shed 1 base and J shed 4 bases, with 10 bases lying between them. The length of the CDR3 is 14 residues. Per the germline V gene, CDR1 is LGHDT and CDR2 is YNNKEL (reference sequence). Here the CDR3 DNA reads TGTGCCAGCAGCCAAGGGAACAGGGTCTATGGCTACACCTTC. Its translation is CASSQGNRVYGYTF.

The genes are TRBV29-1 and TRBJ2-5; D not resolved. CDR1 and CDR2 (germline): SQVTM, ANQGSEA. Trimming pared 2 bases from V and 3 bases from J, leaving 19 bases between. The CDR3 runs 16 residues. CDR3 residues: CSVERSDSLWKETQYF. The CDR3 bases are TGCAGCGTTGAAAGGAGCGACTCCCTGTGGAAAGAGACCCAGTACTTC.

The genes are TRBV19 and TRBJ1-3; 11 bases align to TRBD1. With V trimmed by 6 bases and J by 0 bases, 7 bases remained unmatched. There are 17 residues in the CDR3. Germline CDR1 is LNHDA and CDR2 is SQIVND (reference sequence). CDR3 in amino acids: CASSWTGGPRSGNTIYF. The DNA of the CDR3 is TGTGCCAGTAGCTGGACAGGGGGCCCTCGCTCTGGAAACACCATATATTTT.

V is TRBV19 and J is TRBJ2-5; 7 bases match TRBD1. Trimming at V came to 4 bases and at J to 1 base, leaving 3 bases not matched to a gene. This CDR3 spans 14 amino acids. The germline gives CDR1 LNHDA, CDR2 SQIVND (reference sequence). The CDR3 loop reads CASSRQGPQETQYF. CDR3 nucleotide sequence: TGTGCCAGTAGTAGACAGGGCCCCCAAGAGACCCAGTACTTC.

This clone was seen only once. This chain connects TRBV25-1 to TRBJ1-2; the D gene is possibly TRBD1 (5 bases). The germline V gene has CDR1 MGHDK and CDR2 SYGVNS. V was clipped by 0 bases and J by 8 bases, with 13 bases between them. The length of the CDR3 is 14 residues. The CDR3 loop reads CASSEYHGAGGYTF. As DNA, the CDR3 is TGTGCCAGCAGTGAATATCATGGGGCGGGAGGCTACACCTTC.

The V gene is TRBV18, the J gene TRBJ1-4; 8 nucleotides align to TRBD1. V shed 1 base, J shed 4 bases, and the junction held 2 bases outside the gene matches. CDR1 is KGHSH, CDR2 LQKENI, per germline. The CDR3 is made up of 15 amino acids. As DNA, the CDR3 is TGTGCCAGCTCACCACAGGGACAGGATAATGAAAAACTGTTTTTT. Encoded protein: CASSPQGQDNEKLFF.

V usage is TRBV19 and J usage is TRBJ2-2, with 9 positions matching TRBD1. Germline V gene lookup returns CDR1 LNHDA and CDR2 SQIVND (reference sequence). The V and J ends lost 7 bases and 6 bases, in that order; junction bases with no gene match: 6. This CDR3 contains 14 residues. CDR3 nucleotide sequence: TGTGCCAGTACCCCGGGACAGGGCCCCGGGGAGCTGTTTTTT. This translates into CASTPGQGPGELFF. The full variable domain, in which reference TRBV19 and TRBJ2-2 provide the parts outside the CDR3, is DGGITQSPKYLFRKEGQNVTLSCEQNLNHDAMYWYRQDPGQGLRLIYYSQIVNDFQKGDIAEGYSVSREKKESFPLTVTSAQKNPTAFYLCASTPGQGPGELFFGEGSRLTVL.

The chain has TRBV6-5 and TRBJ2-7, with D possibly being TRBD1 (5 bases). From germline, CDR1 is MNHEY and CDR2 SVGAGI. This CDR3 has 16 amino acids. V lost 0 bases and J lost 2, with 14 bases in between. The CDR3 DNA sequence: TGTGCCAGCAGTTACTCGAACAGGCGCTACACCTACGAGCAGTACTTC. This encodes CASSYSNRRYTYEQYF.

The rearrangement links TRBV19 to TRBJ2-2, with D tentatively TRBD2 (5 bases). CDR1 LNHDA and CDR2 SQIVND come from the germline V gene (reference sequence). V was cut by 10 bases and J by 5 bases, with 11 bases left in between. The CDR3 sequence is 12 residues long. This chain's CDR3 is CATLARTGELFF. The CDR3 DNA reads TGTGCCACCCTAGCTCGAACCGGGGAGCTGTTTTTT.

This clone was observed once. The chain combines TRBV3-1 (or the pseudogene TRBV3-2) with TRBJ1-1, with 10 bases lining up with TRBD1. The CDR3 consists of 14 residues. In germline, CDR1 is LGHDT, CDR2 YNNKEL (reference sequence). The junction had 6 bases not matched to a gene; V was cut back by 8 bases and J by 3 bases. As DNA, the CDR3 is TGTGCCAGCGGTAGACAGGGGGCCTACACTGAAGCTTTCTTT. Amino acids: CASGRQGAYTEAFF.

This clone was detected a few times. This rearrangement joins TRBV10-3 to TRBJ1-2; maybe TRBD1 (5 bases). The CDR3 sequence is 12 residues long. Germline V gene sequence: CDR1 ENHRY, CDR2 SYGVKD. The V end was cut by 6 bases, the J end by 3 bases, with 8 bases between. CDR3 nucleotide sequence: TGTGCCATCAGAGGGGATGACTATGGCTACACCTTC. This translates into CAIRGDDYGYTF.

The chain is built from TRBV5-4 and TRBJ2-7, with 8 nucleotides matching TRBD2. V was pared by 5 bases and J by 2 bases, with 9 bases of the junction left unmatched. The CDR3 is 15 residues long. Looked up from germline, CDR1 is SGHNT and CDR2 is YYREEE (reference sequence). The CDR3 sequence is CASSFRGGRAYEQYF. Written as DNA, the CDR3 is TGTGCCAGCAGTTTCCGGGGGGGACGTGCCTACGAGCAGTACTTC.